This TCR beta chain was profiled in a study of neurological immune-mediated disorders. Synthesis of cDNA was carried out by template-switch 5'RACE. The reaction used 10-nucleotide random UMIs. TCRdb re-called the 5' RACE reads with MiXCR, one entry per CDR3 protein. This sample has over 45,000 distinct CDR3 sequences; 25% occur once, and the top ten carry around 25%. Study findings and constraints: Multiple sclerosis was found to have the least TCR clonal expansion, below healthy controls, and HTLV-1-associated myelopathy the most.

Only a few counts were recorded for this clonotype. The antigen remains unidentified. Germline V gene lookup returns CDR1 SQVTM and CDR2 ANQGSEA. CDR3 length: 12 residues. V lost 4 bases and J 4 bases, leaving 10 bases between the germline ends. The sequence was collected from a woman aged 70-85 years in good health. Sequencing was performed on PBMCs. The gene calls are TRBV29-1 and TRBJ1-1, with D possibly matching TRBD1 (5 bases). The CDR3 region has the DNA TGCAGCGTTGGTACAGGTGGCACTGAAGCTTTCTTT. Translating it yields CSVGTGGTEAFF.